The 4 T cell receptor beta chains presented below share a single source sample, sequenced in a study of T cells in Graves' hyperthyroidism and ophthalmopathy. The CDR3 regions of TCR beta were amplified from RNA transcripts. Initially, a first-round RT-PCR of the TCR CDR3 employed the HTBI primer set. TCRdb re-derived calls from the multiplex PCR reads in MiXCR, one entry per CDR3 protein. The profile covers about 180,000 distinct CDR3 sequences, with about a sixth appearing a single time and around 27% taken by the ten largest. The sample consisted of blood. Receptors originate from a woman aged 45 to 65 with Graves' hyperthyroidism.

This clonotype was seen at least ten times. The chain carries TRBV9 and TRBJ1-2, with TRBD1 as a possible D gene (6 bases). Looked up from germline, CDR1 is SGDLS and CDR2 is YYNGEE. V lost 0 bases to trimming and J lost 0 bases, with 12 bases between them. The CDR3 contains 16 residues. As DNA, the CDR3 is TGTGCCAGCAGCGTAGGGGTGACAGGTCCTAACTATGGCTACACCTTC. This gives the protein CASSVGVTGPNYGYTF.

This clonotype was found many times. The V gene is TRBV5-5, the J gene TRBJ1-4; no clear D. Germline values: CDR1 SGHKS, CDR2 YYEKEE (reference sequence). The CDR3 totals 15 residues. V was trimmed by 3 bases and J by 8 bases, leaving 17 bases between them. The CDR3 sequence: CASSSRSYPAEKLFF. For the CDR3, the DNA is TGTGCCAGCAGCTCCCGTTCGTACCCGGCCGAAAAACTGTTTTTT.

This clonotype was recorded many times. CDR3 sequence: CSVSFAGTGGGELFF. CDR3 nucleotide sequence: TGCAGCGTTTCATTCGCCGGGACCGGCGGCGGGGAGCTGTTTTTT. This sequence joins TRBV29-1 and TRBJ2-2; D may match TRBD1 or TRBD2 (5 bases each). The germline V and J ends were trimmed by 5 bases and 7 bases, with 20 bases remaining between them. The CDR3 is 15 residues long. Germline V CDR1 and CDR2: SQVTM, ANQGSEA.

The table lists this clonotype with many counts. The CDR3 sequence: CASSHALAGGQETQYF. CDR3 nucleotide sequence: TGTGCCAGCAGCCATGCACTAGCGGGGGGCCAAGAGACCCAGTACTTC. The rearrangement uses TRBV4-2 and TRBJ2-5; 12 bases are a match to TRBD2. The CDR3 covers 16 residues. The germline V gene encodes CDR1 LGHNA and CDR2 YNFKEQ. V dropped 3 bases and J dropped 1; count of bases not matched to a gene: 3.